This T cell receptor (beta chain) was captured in a study of blood T cell repertoires in COVID-19. Study-level background: Nucleic acid was either cDNA or gDNA, and it came from T cells, B-cell-depleted T cells, or PBMCs.

This CDR3 has 16 residues. Germline V gene sequence: CDR1 SGHTA, CDR2 FQGTGA. V was pared by 3 bases and J by 6 bases, with 18 bases between. Clones were sequenced by immunoSEQ multiplex PCR, and TCRdb holds only the in-frame ones, with some missing. The sample includes more than 110,000 clones, 60% to 80% of them seen just once. All recovered Cohort 3 donors got two negative PCRs, got clearance, or saw symptom resolution. This chain uses TRBV7-3 with TRBJ2-1; D gene ambiguous. The sequence was collected from a woman aged 45-59 years who had recovered from COVID-19. Input material: PBMCs or T cells enriched from blood (not recorded which). The CDR3 DNA reads TGTGCCAGCAGCTTCACCCGTTTGGCGGCCGTCAATGAGCAGTTCTTC. Protein product: CASSFTRLAAVNEQFF.